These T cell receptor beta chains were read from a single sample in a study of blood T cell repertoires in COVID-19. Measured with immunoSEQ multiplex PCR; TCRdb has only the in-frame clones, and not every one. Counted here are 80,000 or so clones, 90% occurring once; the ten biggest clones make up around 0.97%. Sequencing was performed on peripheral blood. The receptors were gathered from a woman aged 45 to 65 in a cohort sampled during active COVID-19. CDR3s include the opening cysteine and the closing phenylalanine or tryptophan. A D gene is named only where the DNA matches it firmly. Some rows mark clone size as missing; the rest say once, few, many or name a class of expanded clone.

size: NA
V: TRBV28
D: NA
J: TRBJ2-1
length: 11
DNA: TGTGCCAGCAGGGGAGTTGTTGAGCAGTTCTTC
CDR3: CASRGVVEQFF

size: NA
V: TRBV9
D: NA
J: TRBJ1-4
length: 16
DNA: TGTGCCAGCAGCGTCAGCCCGGGGACAACTAATGAAAAACTGTTTTTT
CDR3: CASSVSPGTTNEKLFF

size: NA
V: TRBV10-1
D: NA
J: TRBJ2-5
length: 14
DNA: TGCGCCAGCAGTGAGGGGGGGACCGAAGAGACCCAGTACTTC
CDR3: CASSEGGTEETQYF

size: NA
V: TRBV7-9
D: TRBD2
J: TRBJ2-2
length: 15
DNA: TGTGCCAGCCCGACTAGCGGGAGAAGCACCGGGGAGCTGTTTTTT
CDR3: CASPTSGRSTGELFF

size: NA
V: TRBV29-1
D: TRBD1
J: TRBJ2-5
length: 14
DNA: TGCAGCGCCCAACAGGGGTTAGGGGGAGAGACCCAGTACTTC
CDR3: CSAQQGLGGETQYF

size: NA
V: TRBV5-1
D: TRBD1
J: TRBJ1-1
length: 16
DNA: TGCGCCAGCAGATTGGGACAGGGAGAGTGGTACACTGAAGCTTTCTTT
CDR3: CASRLGQGEWYTEAFF

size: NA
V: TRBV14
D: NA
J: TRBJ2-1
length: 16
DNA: TGTGCCAGCAGCCAAGATCTAGCGAGAAGATACAATGAGCAGTTCTTC
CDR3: CASSQDLARRYNEQFF

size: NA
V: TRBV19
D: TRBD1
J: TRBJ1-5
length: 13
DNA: TGTGCCAGTAGAGGACAGGGCAATCAGCCCCAGCATTTT
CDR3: CASRGQGNQPQHF

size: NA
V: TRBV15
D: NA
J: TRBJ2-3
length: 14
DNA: TGTGCCACCAGCAGAGATGGGGCCCCAGATACGCAGTATTTT
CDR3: CATSRDGAPDTQYF

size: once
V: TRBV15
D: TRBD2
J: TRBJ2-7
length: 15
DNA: TGTGCCACCAGCGGATACTTCGGGACTAGCGGCGAGCAGTACTTC
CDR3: CATSGYFGTSGEQYF

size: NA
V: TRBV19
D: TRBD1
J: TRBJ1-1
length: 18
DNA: TGTGCCAGTAGTATACTCCGGGACAGGGGATCGCGGAACACTGAAGCTTTCTTT
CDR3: CASSILRDRGSRNTEAFF

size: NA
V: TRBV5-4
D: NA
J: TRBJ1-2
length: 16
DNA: TGTGCCAGCAGCTTTCCGACAGGCTCTACTAACTATGGCTACACCTTC
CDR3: CASSFPTGSTNYGYTF

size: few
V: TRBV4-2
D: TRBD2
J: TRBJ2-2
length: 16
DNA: TGTGCCAGCAGCCCTCGGACTAGCGGGAACACCGGGGAGCTGTTTTTT
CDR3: CASSPRTSGNTGELFF

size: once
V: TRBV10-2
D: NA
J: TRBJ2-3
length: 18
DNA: TGCGCCAGCAGTGGGGCCGGAGACCGCTCGGGGGTAGCAGATACGCAGTATTTT
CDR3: CASSGAGDRSGVADTQYF

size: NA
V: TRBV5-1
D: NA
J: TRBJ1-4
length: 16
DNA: TGCGCCAGCAGCACCCAAACAGGTTCAACTAATGAAAAACTGTTTTTT
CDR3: CASSTQTGSTNEKLFF

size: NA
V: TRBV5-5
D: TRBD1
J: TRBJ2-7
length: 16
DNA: TGTGCCAGCAGCCGCACGGGACAGGGCGGTGACTACGAGCAGTACTTC
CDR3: CASSRTGQGGDYEQYF

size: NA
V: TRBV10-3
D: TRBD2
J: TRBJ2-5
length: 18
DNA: TGTGCCATCAGCGGGAGGGGAACAAGCGGGAGGGCCGGAGAGACCCAGTACTTC
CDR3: CAISGRGTSGRAGETQYF

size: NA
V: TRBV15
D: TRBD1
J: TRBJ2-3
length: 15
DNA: TGTGCCACCAGCAGGGACAGGGGGTATAGCGATACGCAGTATTTT
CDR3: CATSRDRGYSDTQYF

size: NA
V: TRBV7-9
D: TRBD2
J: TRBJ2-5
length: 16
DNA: TGTGCCAGCAGCTATTACGGGGGGGACAAGCAAGAGACCCAGTACTTC
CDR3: CASSYYGGDKQETQYF

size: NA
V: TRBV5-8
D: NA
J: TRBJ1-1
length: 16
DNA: TGTGCCAGCAGCCCGGCGGTCTCGATTTTGAACACTGAAGCTTTCTTT
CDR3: CASSPAVSILNTEAFF

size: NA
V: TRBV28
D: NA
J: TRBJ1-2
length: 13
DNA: TGTGCCAGCAGGGGGCCGGGGGACTATGGCTACACCTTC
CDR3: CASRGPGDYGYTF

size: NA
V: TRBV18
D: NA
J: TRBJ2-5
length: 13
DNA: TGTGCCAGCTCACGAGGACAAGAAGAGACCCAGTACTTC
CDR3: CASSRGQEETQYF

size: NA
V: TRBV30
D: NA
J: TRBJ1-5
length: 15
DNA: TGTGCCTGGAGTGTACGGGCGGGGAAGAATCAGCCCCAGCATTTT
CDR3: CAWSVRAGKNQPQHF

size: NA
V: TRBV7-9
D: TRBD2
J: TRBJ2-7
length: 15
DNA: TGTGCCAGCAGTTTTGGGACTAGCGGGAGCTACGAGCAGTACTTC
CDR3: CASSFGTSGSYEQYF

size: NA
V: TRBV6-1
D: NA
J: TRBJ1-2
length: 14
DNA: TGTGCCAGCAGTGAAGGCTGGGACATTTACGGCTACACCTTC
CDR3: CASSEGWDIYGYTF

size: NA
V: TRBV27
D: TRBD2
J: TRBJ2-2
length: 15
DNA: TGTGCCAGTACTCACTCTAGCGGGTGGACCGGGGAGCTGTTTTTT
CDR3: CASTHSSGWTGELFF

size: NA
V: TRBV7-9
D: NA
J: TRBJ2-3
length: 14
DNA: TGTGCCAGCAGCTTAGAGGGGGTAAGAGATACGCAGTATTTT
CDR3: CASSLEGVRDTQYF

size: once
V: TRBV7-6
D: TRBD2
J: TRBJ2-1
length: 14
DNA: TGTGCCAGCAGCCCCCGACTAGCCGGGAATGAGCAGTTCTTC
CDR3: CASSPRLAGNEQFF

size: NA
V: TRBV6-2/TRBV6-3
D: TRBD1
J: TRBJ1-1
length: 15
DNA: TGTGCCAGCAGTAATGGGGACAGCCCATACACTGAAGCTTTCTTT
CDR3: CASSNGDSPYTEAFF

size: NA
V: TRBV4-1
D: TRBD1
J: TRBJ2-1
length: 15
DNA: TGCGCCAGCAGCCTTAGACAGGGTGATTACAATGAGCAGTTCTTC
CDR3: CASSLRQGDYNEQFF

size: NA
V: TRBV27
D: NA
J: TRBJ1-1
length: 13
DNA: TGTGCCAGCAGTTTACTAGACTACACTGAAGCTTTCTTT
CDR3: CASSLLDYTEAFF

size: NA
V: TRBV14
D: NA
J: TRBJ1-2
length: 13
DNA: TGTGCCAGCAGCGGGACTCGGAACTATGGCTACACCTTC
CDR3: CASSGTRNYGYTF

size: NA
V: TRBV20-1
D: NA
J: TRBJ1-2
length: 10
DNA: TGCAGTTCTCGGCAGGGGGGCTACACCTTC
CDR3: CSSRQGGYTF

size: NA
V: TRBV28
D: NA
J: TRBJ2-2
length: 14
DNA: TGTGCCACCCTAGATAAAGGATACACCGGGGAGCTGTTTTTT
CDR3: CATLDKGYTGELFF

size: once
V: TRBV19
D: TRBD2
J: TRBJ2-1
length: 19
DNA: TGTGCCAGTAGTATTCCCCTCGGGACTAGCGGGAGGGCCATTGATGAGCAGTTCTTC
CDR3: CASSIPLGTSGRAIDEQFF

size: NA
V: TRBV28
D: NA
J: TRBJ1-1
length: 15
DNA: TGTGCCAGCAGTTTATCTTCAGCAGGGAACACTGAAGCTTTCTTT
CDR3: CASSLSSAGNTEAFF

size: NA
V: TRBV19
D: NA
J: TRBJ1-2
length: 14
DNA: TGTGCCAGTAGTCTTCTGGCCGGGAACTATGGCTACACCTTC
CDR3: CASSLLAGNYGYTF

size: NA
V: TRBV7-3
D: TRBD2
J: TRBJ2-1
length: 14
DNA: TGTGCCAGCAGCCGATCCCCGGCGGGGGGTGAGCAGTTCTTC
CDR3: CASSRSPAGGEQFF

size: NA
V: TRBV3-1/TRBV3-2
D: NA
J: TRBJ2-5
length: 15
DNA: TGTGCCAGCAGCCCCATGGCAGGTCTTCAAGAGACCCAGTACTTC
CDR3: CASSPMAGLQETQYF

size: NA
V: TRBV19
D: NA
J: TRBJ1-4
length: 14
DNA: TGTGCCAGTAGTATGCGGGCAACTAATGAAAAACTGTTTTTT
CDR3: CASSMRATNEKLFF

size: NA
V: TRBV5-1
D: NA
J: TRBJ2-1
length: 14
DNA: TGCGCCAGCAGCTTCCGGGACAAATACAATGAGCAGTTCTTC
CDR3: CASSFRDKYNEQFF

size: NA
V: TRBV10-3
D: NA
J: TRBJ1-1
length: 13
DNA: TGTGCCATCAGCCACCCCCCTAGGACTGAAGCTTTCTTT
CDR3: CAISHPPRTEAFF

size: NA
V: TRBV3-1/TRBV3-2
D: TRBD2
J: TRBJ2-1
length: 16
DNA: TGTGCCAGCAGCCAGACCCTTCTAGCGGGAGGGGGGGAGCAGTTCTTC
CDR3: CASSQTLLAGGGEQFF

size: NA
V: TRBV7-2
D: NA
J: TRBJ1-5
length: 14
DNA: TGTGCCAGCAGCTCAAATACTGGCAATCAGCCCCAGCATTTT
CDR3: CASSSNTGNQPQHF

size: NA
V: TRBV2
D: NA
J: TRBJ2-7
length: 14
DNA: TGTGCCAGCAAGAGTGGGGCCAGCTCCTACGAGCAGTACTTC
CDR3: CASKSGASSYEQYF

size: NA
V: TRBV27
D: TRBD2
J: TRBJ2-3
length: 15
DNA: TGTGCCAGCAGTTTGCGGGAGGGGCGGTCAGATACGCAGTATTTT
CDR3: CASSLREGRSDTQYF

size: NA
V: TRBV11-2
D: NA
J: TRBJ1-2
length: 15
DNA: TGTGCCAGCAGCTCGACACGGACAGACCTCTATGGCTACACCTTC
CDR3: CASSSTRTDLYGYTF

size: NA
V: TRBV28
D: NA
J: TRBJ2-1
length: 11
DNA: TGTGCCAGCTTGGAGGGGACTGGGCAGTTCTTC
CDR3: CASLEGTGQFF

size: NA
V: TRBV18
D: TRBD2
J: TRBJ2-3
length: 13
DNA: TGTGCCATCGCGGGGGGCCCCACAGATACGCAGTATTTT
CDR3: CAIAGGPTDTQYF

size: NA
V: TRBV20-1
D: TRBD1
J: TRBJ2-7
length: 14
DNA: TGCAGTGCTAGTGGACAGGGGGCTGGGTACGAGCAGTACTTC
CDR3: CSASGQGAGYEQYF

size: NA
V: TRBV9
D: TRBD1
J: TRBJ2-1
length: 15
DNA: TGTGCCAGCAGCATCTGGGACAGGGGGGAAAGCGAGCAGTTCTTC
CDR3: CASSIWDRGESEQFF

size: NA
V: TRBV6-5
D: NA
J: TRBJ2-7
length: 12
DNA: TGTGCCAGCAGTTACCGGACAGCCGAGCAGTACTTC
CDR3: CASSYRTAEQYF

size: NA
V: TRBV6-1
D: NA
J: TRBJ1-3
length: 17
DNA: TGTGCCAGCAGTGAAGCAGCTGGAGTAGGCTCTGGAAACACCATATATTTT
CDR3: CASSEAAGVGSGNTIYF

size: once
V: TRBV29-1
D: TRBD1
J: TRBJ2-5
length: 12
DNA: TGCAGCGTAGGGACAGGGGGAGAGACCCAGTACTTC
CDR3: CSVGTGGETQYF

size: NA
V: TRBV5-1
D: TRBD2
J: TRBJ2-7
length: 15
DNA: TGCGCCAGCAGACCGCAGCGGGAGGAGGCCTACGAGCAGTACTTC
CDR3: CASRPQREEAYEQYF

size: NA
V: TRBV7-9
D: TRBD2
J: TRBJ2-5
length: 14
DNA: TGTGCCAGCAGCCGACTAGCGGGAGAAGAGACCCAGTACTTC
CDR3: CASSRLAGEETQYF

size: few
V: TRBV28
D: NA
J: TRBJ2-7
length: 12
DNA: TGTGCCAGCAGTTTATCGGGATACGAGCAGTACTTC
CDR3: CASSLSGYEQYF

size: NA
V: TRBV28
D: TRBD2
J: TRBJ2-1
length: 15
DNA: TGTGCCAGCAGTTCTCAAGAGGGAGGGCGGAATGAGCAGTTCTTC
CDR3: CASSSQEGGRNEQFF

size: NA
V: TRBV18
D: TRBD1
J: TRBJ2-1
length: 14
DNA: TGTGCCAGCTCACCGGACAGGTCGTACAATGAGCAGTTCTTC
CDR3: CASSPDRSYNEQFF